This TCR beta chain emerged from a study of blood T cell repertoires in COVID-19. The overall study: Sources were T cells, B-cell-depleted T cells, or PBMCs; the material itself was cDNA or gDNA.

In the original workflow: Researchers report that nucleated cell counts were estimated from reference gene primer amplification. Method: immunoSEQ multiplex PCR; TCRdb's copy keeps in-frame clones and lacks some. Clonal size and the V and J genes are those of that table, whereas D and trimming came from the DNA. The table lists approximately 220,000 clones, about four fifths of them singletons, with 1.3% in the top ten. Germline CDR1 and CDR2: MGHRA and YSYEKL. The V and J ends lost 4 bases and 0 bases, in that order; junction bases with no gene match: 4. The length of the CDR3 is 16 residues. Donors were grouped by their self-reported clinical history.

This chain links TRBV4-1 with TRBJ2-5, with 11 bases matching TRBD2. The receptor was isolated from a woman between 40 and 50 years old with acute COVID-19. The sequenced material came from PBMCs or T cells enriched from blood (not recorded which). The CDR3 here is CASSRRLAGNQETQYF. Here the CDR3 DNA reads TGCGCCAGCAGCCGCAGACTAGCGGGGAACCAAGAGACCCAGTACTTC.